This T cell receptor (beta chain) is from a study of T cell responses to AZD1222 COVID-19 vaccine. Pooling covered second doses at about 4 or about 12 weeks. The CDR3 is 16 amino acids. CDR1 is LGHNA and CDR2 is YSLEER in the germline V gene. The junction had 1 base not matched to a gene; V was cut back by 0 bases and J by 3 bases. Libraries were prepared by immunoSEQ multiplex PCR; TCRdb keeps only in-frame clonotypes and omits some of them. There are 95,000 to 110,000 clones in the sample; 87% occur only once, and 4.8% lies in the top ten. Study outcomes and limitations: Vaccine-related CD4 TCRs covered spike, predominating at 160-218 and 743-854. Just a handful of AZD1222 recipients were seropositive at baseline. Donors in the cohort were predominantly white British and more often female, and clonal diversity was possibly underestimated.

This clone was counted once. Its antigen remains unknown. The sequence was collected from an adult who received the AZD1222 COVID-19 vaccine. This sample comprised peripheral blood, obtained 28 days after the second AZD1222 dose. This chain links TRBV4-3 with TRBJ2-1, with 11 nucleotides matching TRBD1. CDR3 sequence: CASSQDGTGGYNEQFF. DNA of the CDR3: TGCGCCAGCAGCCAAGATGGGACAGGGGGCTACAATGAGCAGTTCTTC.